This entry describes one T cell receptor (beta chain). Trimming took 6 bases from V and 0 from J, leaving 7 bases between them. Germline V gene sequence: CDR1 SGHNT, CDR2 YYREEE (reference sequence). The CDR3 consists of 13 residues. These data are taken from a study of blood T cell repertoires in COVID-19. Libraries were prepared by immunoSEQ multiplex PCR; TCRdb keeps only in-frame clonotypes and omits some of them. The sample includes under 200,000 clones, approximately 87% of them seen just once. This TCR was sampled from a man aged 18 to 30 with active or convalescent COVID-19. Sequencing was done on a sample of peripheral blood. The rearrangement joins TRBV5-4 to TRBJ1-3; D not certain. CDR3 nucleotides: TGTGCCAGCAAAGCAGGCTCTGGAAACACCATATATTTT. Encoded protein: CASKAGSGNTIYF.